The rows below give T cell receptor beta chains drawn from one sample of a study of T-cell memory formation after mild COVID-19. TCRdb processed the 5' RACE reads anew with MiXCR; each CDR3 protein has one entry. The sample lists hundreds of thousands of distinct CDR3 sequences, about a fifth occurring once. The sequencing input was PBMCs or a T cell subset sorted from them (not recorded which). The receptor source for this set is an adult woman who had mild COVID-19 (a few samples of this study predate the infection). Cell type and time point are not known. Both conserved end residues are part of each CDR3. Each record gives: D gene, J gene, V gene, clone size, CDR3 protein, CDR3 DNA. A D gene is named only where the DNA matches it firmly. The listing skips clone size in some rows; elsewhere it reads once, few, many or a size class.

TRBD2 | TRBJ2-1 | TRBV7-9 | many | CASSPSGRGSYNEQFF | TGTGCCAGCAGCCCTAGCGGGAGGGGATCCTACAATGAGCAGTTCTTC
NA | TRBJ2-2 | TRBV19 | NA | CASTTNTGELFF | TGTGCCAGTACAACGAACACCGGGGAGCTGTTTTTT
NA | TRBJ1-6 | TRBV6-1 | NA | CASKWEAGPNSPLHF | TGTGCCAGCAAGTGGGAAGCAGGGCCCAATTCACCCCTCCACTTT
NA | TRBJ2-3 | TRBV7-2 | NA | CASSLYPRQLGTDTQYF | TGTGCCAGCAGCTTATATCCCCGGCAGTTGGGCACAGATACGCAGTATTTT
TRBD1 | TRBJ1-4 | TRBV20-1 | few | CSPKDRVTTNEKLFF | TGCAGCCCTAAAGACAGGGTTACAACTAATGAAAAACTGTTTTTT
TRBD1 | TRBJ1-2 | TRBV5-5 | NA | CASRQADRANYGYTF | TGTGCCAGCAGACAAGCGGACAGGGCCAACTATGGCTACACCTTC
TRBD2 | TRBJ2-3 | TRBV29-1 | many | CSVRAGTSSTDTQYF | TGCAGCGTGAGGGCCGGGACTAGCAGCACAGATACGCAGTATTTT
TRBD2 | TRBJ2-5 | TRBV7-3 | NA | CASSLNPLLAGGTETQYF | TGTGCCAGCAGCTTAAACCCCTTACTAGCGGGGGGTACGGAGACCCAGTACTTC
TRBD1 | TRBJ2-5 | TRBV5-1 | NA | CASSLSTGEETQYF | TGCGCCAGCAGCTTGTCGACAGGGGAGGAGACCCAGTACTTC
NA | TRBJ2-1 | TRBV12-3/TRBV12-4 | NA | CASSLSTRGEQFF | TGTGCCAGCAGTTTATCAACCCGTGGTGAGCAGTTCTTC
NA | TRBJ1-1 | TRBV4-3 | few | CASRGESEAFF | TGCGCCAGCAGGGGAGAAAGTGAAGCTTTCTTT
NA | TRBJ2-2 | TRBV11-2 | few | CASSLGVVAAGELFF | TGTGCCAGCAGCTTAGGTGTGGTAGCGGCCGGGGAGCTGTTTTTT
TRBD2 | TRBJ2-3 | TRBV4-1 | NA | CASSPGTGTIPQYF | TGCGCCAGCAGCCCCGGGACTGGGACTATCCCGCAGTATTTT
TRBD2 | TRBJ2-5 | TRBV7-2 | NA | CASSRTSGVETQYF | TGTGCCAGCAGCCGGACTAGCGGGGTAGAGACCCAGTACTTC
TRBD1 | TRBJ2-1 | TRBV24-1 | few | CATSDPGDRSYNEQFF | TGTGCCACCAGTGACCCGGGGGACAGGAGCTACAATGAGCAGTTCTTC
NA | TRBJ2-5 | TRBV7-2 | NA | CARALSGEETQYF | TGTGCCAGGGCGTTATCCGGGGAAGAGACCCAGTACTTC
TRBD1 | TRBJ1-6 | TRBV6-5 | NA | CASRINRGNSPLHF | TGTGCCAGCAGAATCAACAGGGGCAACTCACCCCTCCACTTT
TRBD1 | TRBJ2-7 | TRBV12-3/TRBV12-4 | NA | CASSPGQGGFSYEQYF | TGTGCCAGCAGCCCCGGACAGGGGGGGTTTTCCTACGAGCAGTACTTC
NA | TRBJ2-1 | TRBV20-1 | few | CSARGLNEQFF | TGCAGTGCTAGAGGACTCAATGAGCAGTTCTTC
NA | TRBJ2-3 | TRBV24-1 | few | CATMGGTDLTDTQYF | TGTGCCACCATGGGCGGGACAGACCTCACAGATACGCAGTATTTT
NA | TRBJ1-2 | TRBV20-1 | NA | CSATVPYGYTF | TGCAGTGCTACCGTCCCCTATGGCTACACCTTC
NA | TRBJ1-4 | TRBV7-9 | NA | CASSRRRDSTNEKLFF | TGTGCCAGCAGCCGTCGCCGGGATTCAACTAATGAAAAACTGTTTTTT
NA | TRBJ1-1 | TRBV6-6 | few | CASSYPSSPEAFF | TGTGCCAGCAGTTACCCCTCCTCTCCTGAAGCTTTCTTT
TRBD2 | TRBJ2-7 | TRBV9 | once | CASSVPGLAGATEQYF | TGTGCCAGCAGCGTCCCGGGACTAGCGGGGGCTACGGAGCAGTACTTC
NA | TRBJ2-7 | TRBV24-1 | few | CATSEADRPPLYEQYF | TGTGCCACCAGTGAAGCTGACAGGCCCCCTCTCTACGAGCAGTACTTC
NA | TRBJ2-3 | TRBV7-9 | few | CASSLRFGSGTDTQYF | TGTGCCAGCAGCTTACGGTTCGGGAGCGGCACAGATACGCAGTATTTT
TRBD1 | TRBJ1-5 | TRBV12-3/TRBV12-4 | NA | CASSSRTGGSNQPQHF | TGTGCCAGCAGTTCCAGGACAGGGGGTAGCAATCAGCCCCAGCATTTT
NA | TRBJ2-2 | TRBV7-2 | few | CASSLLGPGDGELFF | TGTGCCAGCAGCCTTCTGGGCCCCGGGGACGGGGAGCTGTTTTTT
NA | TRBJ1-4 | TRBV4-3 | few | CASSLLGEKLFF | TGCGCCAGCAGCCTCTTGGGGGAAAAACTGTTTTTT
NA | TRBJ1-6 | TRBV2 | once | CASSPGGWGTPGRPLHF | TGTGCCAGCAGTCCCGGAGGGTGGGGGACACCAGGAAGACCCCTCCACTTT
TRBD1 | TRBJ2-6 | TRBV7-6 | few | CASSAGHRGRRGANVLTF | TGTGCCAGCAGCGCGGGCCACAGGGGGCGAAGAGGGGCCAACGTCCTGACTTTC